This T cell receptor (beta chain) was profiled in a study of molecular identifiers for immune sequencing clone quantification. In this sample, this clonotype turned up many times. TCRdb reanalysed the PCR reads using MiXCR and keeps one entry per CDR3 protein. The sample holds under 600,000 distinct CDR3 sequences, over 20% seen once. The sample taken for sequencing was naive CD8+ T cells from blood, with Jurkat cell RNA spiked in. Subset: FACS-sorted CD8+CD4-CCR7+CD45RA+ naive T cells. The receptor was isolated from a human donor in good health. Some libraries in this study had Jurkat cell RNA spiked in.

The CDR3 nucleotides read TGTGCTAGTGCCAGCCCCGGGTTTACTGAAGCTTTCTTT. Translation: CASASPGFTEAFF. The genes are TRBV12-5 and TRBJ1-1; D remains unclear. Germline V gives CDR1 LGHNT, CDR2 FRNRAP. The V end lost 7 bases, the J end lost 5 bases, and 14 bases lay between the germline ends. The CDR3 is 13 residues long.